A single sample is the source of the 15 T cell receptor beta chains below, sequenced in a study of blood T cell repertoires in COVID-19. The protocol was immunoSEQ multiplex PCR, while the TCRdb copy is restricted to in-frame clones and leaves out a portion. Counted here are 65,000 to 90,000 clones, about 90% occurring once; the ten biggest clones make up 5.8%. The sequenced material came from peripheral blood. These receptors all stem from a human donor in a cohort sampled during active COVID-19.

The chain is built from TRBV19 and TRBJ2-3; 9 bases fit TRBD1. This CDR3 comprises 14 residues. Trimming removed 4 bases from V and 5 bases from J; junction bases left unmatched: 4. Germline CDR1 reads LNHDA; CDR2 reads SQIVND (reference sequence). The CDR3, as DNA: TGTGCCAGTAGTAAGGACAGGGGAGGAGATACGCAGTATTTT. It translates to CASSKDRGGDTQYF.

This clone has a handful of counts. The gene calls are TRBV4-2 and TRBJ1-3, with 10 bases identical to TRBD1. The CDR3 covers 15 residues. The germline CDR1 and CDR2 sequences are LGHNA and YNFKEQ. J was trimmed by 8 bases and V by 4 bases; bases with no gene match: 8. The CDR3 DNA follows: TGTGCCAGCAGCCCCTCGGGGACAGGGGAGGACACCATATATTTT. Encoded protein: CASSPSGTGEDTIYF.

This chain uses TRBV2 with TRBJ1-4; perhaps TRBD1 as D (6 bases). V was trimmed by 6 bases and J by 3 bases, leaving 8 bases between them. Germline loops: CDR1 SNHLY, CDR2 FYNNEI. The CDR3 length is 13 residues. Here the CDR3 reads CASRGQPNEKLFF. The CDR3 DNA sequence: TGTGCCAGCAGAGGACAGCCTAATGAAAAACTGTTTTTT.

The J gene is TRBJ2-7, the V gene TRBV11-2; D gene unclear. Trimming pared 3 bases from V and 7 bases from J, leaving 7 bases between. This CDR3 is built from 11 residues. Germline V gene sequence: CDR1 SGHAT, CDR2 FQNNGV. This CDR3 is CASSLSEEQYF. CDR3 coding DNA: TGTGCCAGCAGCTTGTCAGAAGAGCAGTACTTC.

This clone was counted once. V usage is TRBV18 and J usage is TRBJ2-7; 7 bases agree with TRBD1. V gave up 8 bases and J gave up 1 base; unmatched junction bases: 5. Germline V gene lookup returns CDR1 KGHSH and CDR2 LQKENI. CDR3 length equals 13 residues. CDR3 protein: CASHRQGSYEQYF. CDR3 coding DNA: TGTGCCAGCCATAGACAGGGTTCCTACGAGCAGTACTTC.

This rearrangement joins TRBV4-1 to TRBJ2-1; 7 nucleotides agree with TRBD1. Unmatched junction bases numbered 5, after V lost 2 bases and J lost 4 bases. CDR3 length: 15 amino acids. In germline, CDR1 is MGHRA, CDR2 YSYEKL. The CDR3 region has the DNA TGCGCCAGCAGCCAATCAGGACAGGAGTACAATGAGCAGTTCTTC. It is translated as CASSQSGQEYNEQFF.

The J gene is TRBJ2-7, the V gene TRBV21-1; the DNA was not used to check the table's D call, TRBD1. TRBV21-1 is listed as a pseudogene. The CDR3 length is 17 residues. CDR3 sequence: CASSKNRGQGTSYEQYF. The CDR3 DNA follows: TGTGCCAGCAGCAAAAATCGAGGACAGGGTACTTCGTACGAGCAGTACTTC.

This chain uses TRBV18 with TRBJ1-5; TRBD1 is a possible D gene (5 bases). Between the trimmed V and J ends, which lost 0 bases and 6 bases, there was a span of 15 bases. Looked up from germline, CDR1 is KGHSH and CDR2 is LQKENI. This CDR3 is 16 amino acids long. The CDR3 is CASSPPGGEGSQPQHF. Written as DNA, the CDR3 is TGTGCCAGCTCACCACCGGGAGGGGAAGGAAGTCAGCCCCAGCATTTT.

This clone was seen just once. The chain is built from TRBV19 and TRBJ2-7; D remains ambiguous. V was trimmed by 2 bases and J by 3 bases, leaving 5 bases between them. The CDR3 runs to 12 residues. The germline CDR1 and CDR2 sequences are LNHDA and SQIVND (reference sequence). The CDR3 protein is CASSIFGYEQYF. CDR3 bases: TGTGCCAGTAGTATATTCGGCTACGAGCAGTACTTC.

This clone has just one count. The chain has TRBV29-1 and TRBJ2-1, with D possibly TRBD2 on 7 matching bases. This CDR3 is built from 15 residues. Germline CDR1 reads SQVTM; CDR2 reads ANQGSEA. Trimming removed 2 bases at V and 1 base at J, with 12 bases between. In DNA, the CDR3 is TGCAGCGTTGAAAGGGGGGGGAAGTCCTACAATGAGCAGTTCTTC. The encoded protein is CSVERGGKSYNEQFF.

The chain couples TRBV9 to TRBJ1-2, with D perhaps TRBD1 (5 bases). The V end lost 0 bases, the J end lost 4 bases, and 13 bases lay between the germline ends. This CDR3 has 15 amino acids. Germline V gene data show CDR1 as SGDLS and CDR2 as YYNGEE. The CDR3 loop reads CASSVGVREPYGYTF. DNA of the CDR3: TGTGCCAGCAGCGTAGGAGTCAGGGAACCCTATGGCTACACCTTC.

The chain carries TRBV25-1 and TRBJ1-6, with D uncertain. Germline assignment: CDR1 MGHDK and CDR2 SYGVNS. The CDR3 runs 15 residues. Trimming took off 0 bases at V and 4 bases at J, with 7 bases between the two ends. As DNA, the CDR3 is TGTGCCAGCAGTGAATATCACTTTTATAATTCACCCCTCCACTTT. Amino acid sequence: CASSEYHFYNSPLHF.

This clone has a single count. The chain uses TRBV18 and TRBJ1-5, with a weak D call TRBD1 (6 bases). Germline CDR1 reads KGHSH; CDR2 reads LQKENI. This CDR3 is built from 16 residues. Trimming removed 2 bases from V and 2 bases from J, with 13 bases in between. CDR3 amino acids: CASSPRGEGGNQPQHF. CDR3 nucleotide sequence: TGTGCCAGCTCACCAAGGGGAGAGGGGGGCAATCAGCCCCAGCATTTT. The full variable domain, in which reference TRBV18 and TRBJ1-5 provide the parts outside the CDR3, is NAGVMQNPRHLVRRRGQEARLRCSPMKGHSHVYWYRQLPEEGLKFMVYLQKENIIDESGMPKERFSAEFPKEGPSILRIQQVVRGDSAAYFCASSPRGEGGNQPQHFGDGTRLSIL.

The chain has TRBV7-9 and TRBJ2-7; the match to TRBD2 covers 9 bases. Trimming took 1 base from V and 5 from J; bases not matched to a gene: 6. Germline V gene lookup returns CDR1 SEHNR and CDR2 FQNEAQ (reference sequence). The CDR3 is made up of 15 amino acids. The CDR3 is CASSLGLAGNNEQYF. In DNA form, the CDR3 reads TGTGCCAGCAGCTTAGGGCTAGCGGGGAACAACGAGCAGTACTTC.

A single count supports this clone. The J gene is TRBJ1-6, the V gene TRBV9; D may be TRBD1 (6 bases). Trimming shortened V by 4 bases and J by 6 bases, and 14 bases separated the two germline ends. Germline CDR1 reads SGDLS; CDR2 reads YYNGEE. This CDR3 is 15 amino acids long. DNA for the CDR3: TGTGCCAGCAGCCCGGACGGACAGCCTAATTCACCCCTCCACTTT. Translated, it gives CASSPDGQPNSPLHF.